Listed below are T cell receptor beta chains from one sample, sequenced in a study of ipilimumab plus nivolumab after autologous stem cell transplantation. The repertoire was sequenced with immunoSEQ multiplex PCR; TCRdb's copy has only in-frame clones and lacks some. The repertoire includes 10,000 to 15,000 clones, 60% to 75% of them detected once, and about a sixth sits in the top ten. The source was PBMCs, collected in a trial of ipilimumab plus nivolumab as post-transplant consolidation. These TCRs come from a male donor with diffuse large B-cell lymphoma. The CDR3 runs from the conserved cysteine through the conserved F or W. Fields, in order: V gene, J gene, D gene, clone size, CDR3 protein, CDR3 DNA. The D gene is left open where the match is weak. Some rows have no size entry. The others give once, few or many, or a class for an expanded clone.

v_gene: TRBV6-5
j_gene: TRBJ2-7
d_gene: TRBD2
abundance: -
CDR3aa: CASCLPGGEQYF
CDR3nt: TGTGCCAGCTGTTTACCGGGGGGCGAGCAGTACTTC

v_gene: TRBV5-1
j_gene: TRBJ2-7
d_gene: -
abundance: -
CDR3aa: CASSLRESYEQYF
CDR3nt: TGCGCCAGCAGCTTACGGGAAAGCTACGAGCAGTACTTC

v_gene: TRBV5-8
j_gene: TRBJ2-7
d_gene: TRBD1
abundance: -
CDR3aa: CASNSGQMFYEQYF
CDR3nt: TGTGCCAGCAACTCGGGACAGATGTTCTACGAGCAGTACTTC

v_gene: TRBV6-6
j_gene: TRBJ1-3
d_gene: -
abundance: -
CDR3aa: CASNSGYAGGNTIYF
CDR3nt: TGTGCCAGCAATTCGGGCTACGCCGGAGGAAACACCATATATTTT

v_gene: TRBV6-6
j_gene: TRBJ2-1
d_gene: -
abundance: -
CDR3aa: CATRPPWDNEQFF
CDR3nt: TGTGCCACTCGTCCGCCGTGGGACAATGAGCAGTTCTTC

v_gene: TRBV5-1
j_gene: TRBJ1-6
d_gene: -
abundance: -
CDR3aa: CASSGRNSPLHF
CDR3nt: TGCGCCAGCAGCGGGCGGAATTCACCCCTCCACTTT

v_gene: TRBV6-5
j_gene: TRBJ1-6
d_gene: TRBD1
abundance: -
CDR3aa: CASSSPDRVYNSPLHF
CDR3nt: TGTGCCAGCAGTTCACCGGACAGGGTTTATAATTCACCCCTCCACTTT

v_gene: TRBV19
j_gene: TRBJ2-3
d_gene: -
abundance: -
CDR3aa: CASSISADTQYF
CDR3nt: TGTGCCAGTAGTATAAGCGCAGATACGCAGTATTTT

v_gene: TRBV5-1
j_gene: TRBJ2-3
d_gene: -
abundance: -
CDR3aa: CASSLDVPGTDTQYF
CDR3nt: TGCGCCAGCAGCTTAGACGTCCCCGGCACAGATACGCAGTATTTT

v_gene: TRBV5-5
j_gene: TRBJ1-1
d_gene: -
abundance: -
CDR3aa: CASSFRLTTAPNTEAFF
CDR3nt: TGTGCCAGCAGCTTTCGGCTCACCACCGCTCCTAACACTGAAGCTTTCTTT

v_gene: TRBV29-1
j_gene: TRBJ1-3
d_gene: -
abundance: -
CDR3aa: CSVEQGLGNTIYF
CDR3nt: TGCAGCGTAGAGCAGGGACTTGGAAACACCATATATTTT

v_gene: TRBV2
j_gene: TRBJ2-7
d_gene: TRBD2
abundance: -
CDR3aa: CASSVASGGGEQYF
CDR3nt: TGTGCCAGCAGTGTGGCTAGCGGGGGAGGCGAGCAGTACTTC

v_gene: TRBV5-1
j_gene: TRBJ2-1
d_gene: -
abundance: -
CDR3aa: CASSLSRNAPYNEQFF
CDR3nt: TGCGCCAGCAGCCTTTCGCGGAATGCCCCCTACAATGAGCAGTTCTTC

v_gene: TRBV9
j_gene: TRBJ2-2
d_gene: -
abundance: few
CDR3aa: CASSVEGITGELFF
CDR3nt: TGTGCCAGCAGCGTAGAAGGCATCACCGGGGAGCTGTTTTTT

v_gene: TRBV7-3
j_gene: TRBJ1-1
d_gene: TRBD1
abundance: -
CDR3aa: CASSLSDRANTEAFF
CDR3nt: TGTGCCAGCAGCCTCTCGGACAGGGCGAACACTGAAGCTTTCTTT

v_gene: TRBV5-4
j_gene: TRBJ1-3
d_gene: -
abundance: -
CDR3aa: CASSPPGSHSSGNTIYF
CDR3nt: TGTGCCAGCAGCCCCCCGGGGTCTCACAGCTCTGGAAACACCATATATTTT

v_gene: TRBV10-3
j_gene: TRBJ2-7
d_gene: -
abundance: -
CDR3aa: CAIRGGSEQYF
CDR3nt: TGTGCCATCAGGGGGGGCTCCGAGCAGTACTTC

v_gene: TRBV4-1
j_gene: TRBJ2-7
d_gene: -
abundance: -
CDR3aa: CASSQERESEQYF
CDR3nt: TGCGCCAGCAGCCAAGAACGAGAGTCCGAGCAGTACTTC

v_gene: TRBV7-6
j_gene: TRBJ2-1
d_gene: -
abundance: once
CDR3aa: CASSLGDSSYNEQFF
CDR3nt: TGTGCCAGCAGCTTAGGTGACAGCTCCTACAATGAGCAGTTCTTC

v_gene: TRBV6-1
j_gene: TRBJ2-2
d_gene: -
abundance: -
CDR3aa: CASSAGATANTGELFF
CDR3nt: TGTGCCAGCAGTGCAGGGGCGACCGCGAACACCGGGGAGCTGTTTTTT

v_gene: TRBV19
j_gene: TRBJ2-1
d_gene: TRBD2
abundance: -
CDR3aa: CASSILAVSSYNEQFF
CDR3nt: TGTGCCAGTAGTATCCTAGCGGTTAGCTCCTACAATGAGCAGTTCTTC

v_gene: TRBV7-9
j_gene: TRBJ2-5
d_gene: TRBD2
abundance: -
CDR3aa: CASSAGLGETQYF
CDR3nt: TGTGCCAGCAGCGCCGGACTAGGAGAGACCCAGTACTTC

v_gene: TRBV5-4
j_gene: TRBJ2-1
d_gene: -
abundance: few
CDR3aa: CASSSDALGWNEQFF
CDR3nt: TGTGCCAGCAGCTCGGACGCCCTTGGGTGGAATGAGCAGTTCTTC

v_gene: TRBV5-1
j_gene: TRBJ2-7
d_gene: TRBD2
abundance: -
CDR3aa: CASSPDGRSSYEQYF
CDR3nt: TGCGCCAGCAGCCCGGACGGGAGGAGCTCCTACGAGCAGTACTTC

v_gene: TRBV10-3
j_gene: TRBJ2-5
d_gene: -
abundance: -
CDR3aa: CATALGGAGRETQYF
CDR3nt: TGTGCCACCGCCCTAGGCGGGGCAGGGAGAGAGACCCAGTACTTC

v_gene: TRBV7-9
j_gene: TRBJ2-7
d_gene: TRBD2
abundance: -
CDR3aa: CASSFSGTSGIYEQYF
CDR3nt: TGTGCCAGCAGCTTTTCGGGAACTAGCGGGATATACGAGCAGTACTTC

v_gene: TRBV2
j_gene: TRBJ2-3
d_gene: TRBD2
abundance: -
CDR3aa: CASSYSGSSTDTQYF
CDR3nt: TGTGCCAGCAGTTATAGCGGGTCTAGCACAGATACGCAGTATTTT

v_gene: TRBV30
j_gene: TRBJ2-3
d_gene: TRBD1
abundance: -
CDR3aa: CAWSFLRQGNRADTQYF
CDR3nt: TGTGCCTGGAGTTTCCTACGACAGGGGAATAGGGCAGATACGCAGTATTTT

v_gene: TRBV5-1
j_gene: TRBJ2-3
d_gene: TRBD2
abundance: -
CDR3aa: CASSGSGTSDSTDTQYF
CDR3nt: TGCGCCAGCAGCGGATCCGGGACTAGCGATAGCACAGATACGCAGTATTTT

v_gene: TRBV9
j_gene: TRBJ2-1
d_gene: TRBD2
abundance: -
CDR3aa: CASGRSGTSGYNEQFF
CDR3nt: TGTGCCAGCGGACGTTCCGGGACTAGCGGATACAATGAGCAGTTCTTC

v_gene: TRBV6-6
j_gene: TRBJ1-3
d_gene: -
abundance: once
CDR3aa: CASSGVRQVSGNTIYF
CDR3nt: TGTGCCAGCAGTGGGGTGAGACAGGTCTCTGGAAACACCATATATTTT

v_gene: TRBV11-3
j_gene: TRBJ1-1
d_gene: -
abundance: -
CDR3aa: CASSTGGGTEAFF
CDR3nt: TGTGCCAGCAGCACTGGGGGGGGAACTGAAGCTTTCTTT

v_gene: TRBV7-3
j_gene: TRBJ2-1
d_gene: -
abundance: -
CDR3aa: CASSLTSESSYNEQFF
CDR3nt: TGTGCCAGCAGCTTAACTAGCGAGAGCTCCTACAATGAGCAGTTCTTC

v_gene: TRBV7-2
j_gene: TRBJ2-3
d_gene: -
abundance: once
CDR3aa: CASSFGDTQYF
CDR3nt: TGTGCCAGCAGCTTTGGGGATACGCAGTATTTT

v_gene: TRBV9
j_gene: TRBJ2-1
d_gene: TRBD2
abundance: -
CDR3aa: CASSGEAASGYNEQFF
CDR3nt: TGTGCCAGCAGCGGGGAGGCGGCTAGCGGGTACAATGAGCAGTTCTTC

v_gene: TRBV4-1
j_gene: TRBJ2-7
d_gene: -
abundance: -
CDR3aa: CASSQQGSYEQYF
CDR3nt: TGCGCCAGCAGCCAACAAGGCTCCTACGAGCAGTACTTC

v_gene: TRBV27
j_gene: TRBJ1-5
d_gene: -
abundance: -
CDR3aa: CASSKWAGAASNQPQHF
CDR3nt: TGTGCCAGCAGTAAATGGGCAGGGGCCGCTAGCAATCAGCCCCAGCATTTT

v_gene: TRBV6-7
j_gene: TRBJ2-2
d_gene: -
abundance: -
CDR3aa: CASSDTYVGGVDTGGLFF
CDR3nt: TGTGCCAGCAGTGATACGTACGTAGGAGGCGTCGACACCGGGGGGCTGTTTTTT

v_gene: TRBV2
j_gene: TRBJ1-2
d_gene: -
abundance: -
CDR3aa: CASSEGPYYGYTF
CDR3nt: TGTGCCAGCAGTGAAGGACCATACTATGGCTACACCTTC

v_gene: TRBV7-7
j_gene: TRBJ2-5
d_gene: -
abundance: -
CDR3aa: CASSLRAQPRETQYF
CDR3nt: TGTGCCAGCAGCCTAAGGGCCCAACCCCGGGAGACCCAGTACTTC

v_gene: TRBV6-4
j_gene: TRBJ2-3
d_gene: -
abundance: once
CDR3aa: CASSFSRTDTRYF
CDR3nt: TGTGCCAGCAGCTTTTCTAGAACAGATACGCGGTATTTT

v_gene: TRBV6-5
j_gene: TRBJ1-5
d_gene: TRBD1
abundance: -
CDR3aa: CASRVGQDNQPQHF
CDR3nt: TGTGCCAGCAGAGTCGGACAGGATAATCAGCCCCAGCATTTT

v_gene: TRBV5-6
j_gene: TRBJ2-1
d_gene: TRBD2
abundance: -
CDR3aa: CASSLAGGPNEQFF
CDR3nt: TGTGCCAGCAGCTTAGCGGGGGGACCTAATGAGCAGTTCTTC

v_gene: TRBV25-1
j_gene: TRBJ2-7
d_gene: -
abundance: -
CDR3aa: CASRADRGRYEQYF
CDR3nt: TGTGCCAGCAGGGCCGACAGAGGTCGTTACGAGCAGTACTTC

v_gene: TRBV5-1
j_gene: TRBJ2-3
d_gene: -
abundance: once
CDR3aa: CASSPGTTDTQYF
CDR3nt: TGCGCCAGCAGCCCGGGGACCACAGATACGCAGTATTTT

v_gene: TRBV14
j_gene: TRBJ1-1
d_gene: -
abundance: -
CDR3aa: CASSQESITEAFF
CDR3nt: TGTGCCAGCAGCCAAGAGTCGATCACTGAAGCTTTCTTT

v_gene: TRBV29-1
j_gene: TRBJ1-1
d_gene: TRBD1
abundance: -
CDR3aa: CSVITGTGTEAFF
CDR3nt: TGCAGCGTGATTACCGGGACAGGGACCGAAGCTTTCTTT

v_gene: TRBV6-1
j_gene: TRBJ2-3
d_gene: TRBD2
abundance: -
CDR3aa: CASSDPLPGTRFTDTQYF
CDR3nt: TGTGCCAGCAGTGACCCCCTACCCGGGACTAGATTCACAGATACGCAGTATTTT

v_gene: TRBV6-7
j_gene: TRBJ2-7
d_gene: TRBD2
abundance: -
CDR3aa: CASSQEGGGSYEQYF
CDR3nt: TGTGCCAGCAGCCAGGAGGGCGGGGGCTCCTACGAGCAGTACTTC

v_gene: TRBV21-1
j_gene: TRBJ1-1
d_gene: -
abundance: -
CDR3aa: CASRTTYTIRTEAFF
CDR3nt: TGTGCCAGCAGGACGACCTACACAATTCGCACTGAAGCTTTCTTT

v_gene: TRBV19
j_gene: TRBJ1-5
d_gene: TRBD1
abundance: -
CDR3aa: CASSIGDRGYQPQHF
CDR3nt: TGTGCCAGTAGTATAGGAGACAGGGGTTATCAGCCCCAGCATTTT